The clone carrying this TCR beta chain was detected only once. Assay: immunoSEQ multiplex PCR; the TCRdb copy retains only in-frame clones and omits some. The sample yields roughly 97,000 clones, around 85% seen once. This CDR3 region has 13 residues. In germline, CDR1 is MNHNY, CDR2 SVGAGI (reference sequence). V gave up 7 bases and J gave up 1 base, with 10 bases separating them. This entry is derived from a study of blood T cell repertoires in COVID-19. Whole-study context: Nucleic acid was either cDNA or gDNA, and it came from T cells, B-cell-depleted T cells, or PBMCs.

Input material: peripheral blood. This TCR was recovered from a woman of 80 years or more with active or convalescent COVID-19. V usage is TRBV6-6 and J usage is TRBJ1-1; TRBD1 is a possible D gene (5 bases). CDR3 sequence (DNA): TGTGCCAGCAAAAGACAGTCGAACACTGAAGCTTTCTTT. Amino acids: CASKRQSNTEAFF.